This TCR beta chain was sequenced in a study of CD8 T cells in Susac syndrome. Regarding the study as a whole: TCR sequencing and HLA analysis covered a relatively small number of individuals.

This clonotype was observed a handful of times. As yet, its antigen is unknown. Trimming stripped 2 bases from V and 4 bases from J, with 13 bases between. CDR1 and CDR2 (germline): SGDLS, YYNGEE. This CDR3 spans 14 amino acids. RNA in amounts of about 0.5 to 1 ug was reverse transcribed with random hexamers. The authors amplified TCR beta CDR3 across 54 Vbeta and 13 Jbeta using immunoSEQ multiplex PCR. TCRdb reanalysed the immunoSEQ multiplex PCR reads using MiXCR and keeps one entry per CDR3 protein. The table includes 150,000 to 200,000 distinct CDR3 sequences, just over 90% detected once. Source material: CD4+ T cells from PBMCs. The sequence was obtained from a human donor in good health. The chain has TRBV9 and TRBJ2-7; TRBD1 is a possible D gene (5 bases). In DNA form, the CDR3 reads TGTGCCAGCAGCGTGGGGCAGGGTACGTACGAGCAGTACTTC. Translating gives CASSVGQGTYEQYF.